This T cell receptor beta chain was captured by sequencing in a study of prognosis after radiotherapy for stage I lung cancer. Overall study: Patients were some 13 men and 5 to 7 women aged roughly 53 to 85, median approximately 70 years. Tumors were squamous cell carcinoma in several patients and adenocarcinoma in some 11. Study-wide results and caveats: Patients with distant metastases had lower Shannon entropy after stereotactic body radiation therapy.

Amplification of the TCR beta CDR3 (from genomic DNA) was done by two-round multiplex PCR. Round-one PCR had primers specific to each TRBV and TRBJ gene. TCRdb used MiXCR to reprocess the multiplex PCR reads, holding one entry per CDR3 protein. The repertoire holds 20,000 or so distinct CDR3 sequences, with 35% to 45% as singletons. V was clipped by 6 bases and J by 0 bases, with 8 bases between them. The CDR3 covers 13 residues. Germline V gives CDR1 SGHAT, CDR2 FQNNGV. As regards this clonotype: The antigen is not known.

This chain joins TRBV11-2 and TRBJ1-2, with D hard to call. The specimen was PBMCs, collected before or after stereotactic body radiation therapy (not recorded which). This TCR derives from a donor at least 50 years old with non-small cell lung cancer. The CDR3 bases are TGTGCCAGCAGTTCCGACACTAACTATGGCTACACCTTC. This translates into CASSSDTNYGYTF.